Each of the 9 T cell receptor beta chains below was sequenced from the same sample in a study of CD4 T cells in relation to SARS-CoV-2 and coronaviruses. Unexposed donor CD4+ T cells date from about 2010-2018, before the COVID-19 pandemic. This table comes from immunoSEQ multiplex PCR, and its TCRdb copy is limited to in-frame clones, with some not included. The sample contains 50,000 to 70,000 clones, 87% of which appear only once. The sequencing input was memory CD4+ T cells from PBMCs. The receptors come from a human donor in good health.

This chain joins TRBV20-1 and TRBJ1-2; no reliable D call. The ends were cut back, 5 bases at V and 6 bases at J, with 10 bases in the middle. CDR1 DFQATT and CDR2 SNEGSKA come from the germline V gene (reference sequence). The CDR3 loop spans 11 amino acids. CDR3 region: CSAPPGDGYTF. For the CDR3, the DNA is TGCAGTGCTCCCCCCGGGGATGGCTACACCTTC.

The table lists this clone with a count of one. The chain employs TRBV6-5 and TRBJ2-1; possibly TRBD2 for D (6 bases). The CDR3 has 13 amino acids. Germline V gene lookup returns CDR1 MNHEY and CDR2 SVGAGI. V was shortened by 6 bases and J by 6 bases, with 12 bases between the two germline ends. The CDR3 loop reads CASREGFGNEQFF. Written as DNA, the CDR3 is TGTGCCAGCAGGGAGGGTTTCGGCAATGAGCAGTTCTTC.

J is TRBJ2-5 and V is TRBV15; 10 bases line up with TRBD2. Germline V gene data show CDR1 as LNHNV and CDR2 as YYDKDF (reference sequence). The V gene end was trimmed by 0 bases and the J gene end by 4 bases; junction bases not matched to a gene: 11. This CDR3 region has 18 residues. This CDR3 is CATSRDGGTSARLETQYF. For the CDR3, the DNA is TGTGCCACCAGCAGAGATGGAGGGACTAGCGCTCGGCTAGAGACCCAGTACTTC.

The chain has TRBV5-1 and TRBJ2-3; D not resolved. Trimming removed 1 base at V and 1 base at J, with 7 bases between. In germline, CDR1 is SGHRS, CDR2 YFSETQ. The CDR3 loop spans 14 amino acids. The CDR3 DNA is TGCGCCAGCAGCTTGAAACCCGGCACAGATACGCAGTATTTT. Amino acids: CASSLKPGTDTQYF.

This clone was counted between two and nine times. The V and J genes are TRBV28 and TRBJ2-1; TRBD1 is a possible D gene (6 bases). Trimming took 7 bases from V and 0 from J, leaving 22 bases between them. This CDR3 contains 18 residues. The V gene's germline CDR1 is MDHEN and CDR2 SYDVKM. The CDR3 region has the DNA TGTGCCAGCATTACTTCCAGGGGAAAGGGGCTCTCCTACAATGAGCAGTTCTTC. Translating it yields CASITSRGKGLSYNEQFF.

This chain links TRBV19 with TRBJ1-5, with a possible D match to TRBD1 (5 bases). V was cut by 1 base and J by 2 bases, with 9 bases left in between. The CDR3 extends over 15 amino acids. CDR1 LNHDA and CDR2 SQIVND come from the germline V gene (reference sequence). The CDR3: CASSIVGDGNQPQHF. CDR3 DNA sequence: TGTGCCAGTAGTATAGTAGGGGATGGCAATCAGCCCCAGCATTTT.

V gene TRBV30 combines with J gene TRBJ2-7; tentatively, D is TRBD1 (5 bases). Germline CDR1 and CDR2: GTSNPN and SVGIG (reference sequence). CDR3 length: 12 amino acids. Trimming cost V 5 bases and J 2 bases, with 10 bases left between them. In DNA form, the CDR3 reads TGTGCCTGGGCTGCAGGGACCTACGAGCAGTACTTC. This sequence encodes CAWAAGTYEQYF.

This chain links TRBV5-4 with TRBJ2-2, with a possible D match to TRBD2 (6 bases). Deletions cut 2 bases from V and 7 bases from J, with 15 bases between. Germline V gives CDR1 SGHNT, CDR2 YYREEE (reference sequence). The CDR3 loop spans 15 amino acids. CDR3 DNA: TGTGCCAGCAGCTTAAAGACTAGGGGAGGCGGGGAGCTGTTTTTT. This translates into CASSLKTRGGGELFF. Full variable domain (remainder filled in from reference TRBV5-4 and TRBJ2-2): ETGVTQSPTHLIKTRGQQVTLRCSSQSGHNTVSWYQQALGQGPQFIFQYYREEENGRGNFPPRFSGLQFPNYSSELNVNALELDDSALYLCASSLKTRGGGELFFGEGSRLTVL.

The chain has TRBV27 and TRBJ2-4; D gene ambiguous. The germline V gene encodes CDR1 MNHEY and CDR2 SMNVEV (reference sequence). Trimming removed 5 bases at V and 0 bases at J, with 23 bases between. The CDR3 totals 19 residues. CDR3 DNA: TGTGCCAGCAGTAGATATACCCCTAACTTTTCAACAGCCAAAAACATTCAGTACTTC. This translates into CASSRYTPNFSTAKNIQYF.